This passage covers 4 T cell receptor beta chains from one sample sequenced in a study of shared clonotypes between healthy human individuals. Produced via immunoSEQ multiplex PCR; TCRdb's table is partial and in-frame only. Found here are 150,000 to 200,000 clones, around 63% of them singletons; the top ten hold over 9.5%. Material: memory CD4+ T cells sorted from blood. This sample's subset: CD45RA-negative fraction. These receptor sequences come from a man aged 30-40 years in good health.

The chain couples TRBV11-2 to TRBJ2-2, with 8 bases that match TRBD1. The CDR3 length is 18 residues. The germline CDR1 and CDR2 sequences are SGHAT and FQNNGV. After removal of 1 base from V and 2 bases from J, the junction contained 9 bases not matched to a gene. DNA for the CDR3: TGTGCCAGCAGCTTAGTTTCTATAGGACAGGGTAACACCGGGGAGCTGTTTTTT. This translates into CASSLVSIGQGNTGELFF. Supplemented by reference TRBV11-2 and TRBJ2-2, the full variable domain reads EAGVAQSPRYKIIEKRQSVAFWCNPISGHATLYWYQQILGQGPKLLIQFQNNGVVDDSQLPKDRFSAERLKGVDSTLKIQPAKLEDSAVYLCASSLVSIGQGNTGELFFGEGSRLTVL.

In its sample, this clone was seen a few times. This chain connects TRBV5-1 to TRBJ1-5; D gene ambiguous. CDR1 is SGHRS and CDR2 is YFSETQ in the germline V gene. With 5 bases removed from V and 0 bases from J, the gap between germline ends came to 12 bases. This CDR3 is built from 15 residues. The CDR3, as DNA: TGCGCCAGCAGTGCGGACGGTGATAGCAATCAGCCCCAGCATTTT. Its translation: CASSADGDSNQPQHF.

This chain links TRBV28 with TRBJ2-7; D remains unclear. This CDR3 has 13 amino acids. V lost 6 bases, J lost 3 bases, and 12 bases lay in between. In germline, CDR1 is MDHEN, CDR2 SYDVKM. As DNA, the CDR3 is TGTGCCAGCAGCCCCCGGGCGCGCTACGAGCAGTACTTC. This translates into CASSPRARYEQYF.

V gene TRBV5-4 combines with J gene TRBJ2-7; D gene ambiguous. The CDR3 extends over 14 amino acids. Per the germline V gene, CDR1 is SGHNT and CDR2 is YYREEE (reference sequence). The V end lost 1 base, the J end lost 0 bases, and 8 bases lay between the germline ends. The CDR3 bases are TGTGCCAGCAGCTTGTGGCCAAACTCCTACGAGCAGTACTTC. This sequence encodes CASSLWPNSYEQYF.